The T cell receptor (beta chain) described here comes from a study of blood T cell repertoires in COVID-19. The overall study: Samples representing acute and convalescent COVID-19 were sourced from the United States, Italy and Spain. In each case, the material was cDNA or gDNA derived from T cells, B-cell-depleted T cells, or PBMCs.

V trimming: 6 bases; J trimming: 0 bases; junction bases outside the gene matches: 11. Germline CDR1 and CDR2: KGHSH and LQKENI. The CDR3 is 17 residues long. Two negative PCRs, clearance, or symptom resolution had been documented for recovered Cohort 3 donors. In the study's own analysis: Amplification of reference gene primers was used by the study to estimate nucleated cell counts. Sequencing used immunoSEQ multiplex PCR; TCRdb keeps in-frame clones, though not all of them. For V, J and clone size, that table is used; D and trimming come from the DNA. The table has about 320,000 clones, under 90% seen once; the top ten hold around 9.3%.

The chain is built from TRBV18 and TRBJ1-1; 9 bases match TRBD1. This receptor was identified in a woman under 30 who had recovered from COVID-19. The sequencing sample was made of PBMCs or T cells enriched from blood (not recorded which). The CDR3: CASSPWDREPMNTEAFF. CDR3 sequence (DNA): TGTGCCAGCTCTCCCTGGGACAGGGAGCCCATGAACACTGAAGCTTTCTTT.